Following are 2 T cell receptor beta chains from one sample sequenced in a study of blood T cells in healthy people across ages. The authors ran a second PCR of 7 to 11 cycles using a sample-barcoded 5' primer and a J-beta primer mix. Each CDR3 protein gets one entry after TCRdb re-called the 5' RACE reads with MiXCR. The sample has about 1.1 million distinct CDR3 sequences; about two fifths are singletons. Sequencing used blood. Receptors originate from a man between 18 and 35 years old in good health.

The chain recombines TRBV4-2 with TRBJ1-5; the D gene is possibly TRBD1 (6 bases). V lost 4 bases, J lost 2 bases, and 12 bases lay in between. Germline CDR1 and CDR2: LGHNA and YNFKEQ. The CDR3 length is 15 residues. CDR3 in amino acids: CASSPTGLGNQPQHF. In DNA form, the CDR3 reads TGTGCCAGCAGCCCTACAGGGTTGGGCAATCAGCCCCAGCATTTT.

This clonotype was found a few times. This chain uses TRBV25-1 with TRBJ1-1; no reliable D call. This CDR3 has 15 residues. CDR1 is MGHDK, CDR2 SYGVNS, per germline. V was trimmed by 4 bases and J by 7 bases, leaving 19 bases between them. The CDR3: CASSGQAPRYSEAFF. CDR3 coding DNA: TGTGCCAGCAGTGGCCAAGCGCCCAGGTATAGTGAAGCTTTCTTT. The entire variable domain, with the rest obtained from reference TRBV25-1 and TRBJ1-1, is as follows: EADIYQTPRYLVIGTGKKITLECSQTMGHDKMYWYQQDPGMELHLIHYSYGVNSTEKGDLSSESTVSRIRTEHFPLTLESARPSHTSQYLCASSGQAPRYSEAFFGQGTRLTVV.